This TCR beta chain was retrieved from a study of blood T cells in healthy people across ages. Donation came from healthy Caucasian individuals in Russia who were aged about 6 to 95. Germline CDR1 reads LNHNV; CDR2 reads YYDKDF (reference sequence). The CDR3 has 16 amino acids. V shed 0 bases, J shed 4 bases, and the junction held 7 bases outside the gene matches. A second PCR, run for about 6 to 11 cycles, used a sample-barcoded 5' primer plus a J-beta primer mix. Tags on each cDNA molecule came from a template-switch adaptor with 12 random nucleotides. In TCRdb, the 5' RACE reads were re-called with MiXCR into one record per CDR3 protein. This sample yields 1 million or so distinct CDR3 sequences, of which approximately 25% are seen a single time; around 0.75% belongs to the top ten. The same sample was also studied in work on T cells of mothers and their children. That work states: The authors detected no persistent microchimeric T cell clones.

Sequenced: blood. The chain recombines TRBV15 with TRBJ2-5, with 8 bases fitting TRBD2. This clonotype was obtained from a girl aged 2 to 10 in good health. The CDR3 DNA follows: TGTGCCACCAGCAGAGATTCGGCGGGGGGCATAGAGACCCAGTACTTC. This translates into CATSRDSAGGIETQYF.